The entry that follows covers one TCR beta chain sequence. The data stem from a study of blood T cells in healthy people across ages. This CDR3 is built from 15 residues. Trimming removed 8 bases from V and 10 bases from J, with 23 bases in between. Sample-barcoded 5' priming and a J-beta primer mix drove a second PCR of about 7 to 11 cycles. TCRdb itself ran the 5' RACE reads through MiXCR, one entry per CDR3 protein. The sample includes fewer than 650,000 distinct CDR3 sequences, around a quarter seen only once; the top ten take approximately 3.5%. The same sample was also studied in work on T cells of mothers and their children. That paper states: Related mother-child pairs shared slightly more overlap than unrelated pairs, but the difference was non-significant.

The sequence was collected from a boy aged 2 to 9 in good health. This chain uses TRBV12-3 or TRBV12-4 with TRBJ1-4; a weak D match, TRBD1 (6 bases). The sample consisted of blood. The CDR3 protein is CASCFRGSVGGKLFF. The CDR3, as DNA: TGTGCCAGCTGCTTCAGGGGTTCTGTGGGTGGAAAACTGTTTTTT.